Below are 12 T cell receptor beta chains sequenced from a single sample in a study of blood T cell repertoires in COVID-19 (dated by TCRdb to 2018 to 2020). To prepare the library, the immunoSEQ multiplex PCR assay was applied. This immuneACCESS table, as held by TCRdb, lists in-frame sequences with V and J called but not all clones. Of the missing ones, under half trace to an unresolved V gene in checked studies; the others have no known cause. The sample table contains 150,000 to 200,000 clones; only one count was recorded for approximately 87% of them. Clones ranked in the top ten supply around 2.7% of the sample. What was sequenced was peripheral blood. The receptor set was obtained from a middle-aged man with active or convalescent COVID-19.

V usage is TRBV12-3 or TRBV12-4 and J usage is TRBJ1-2; D gene uncertain. The CDR3 contains 13 residues. Trimming took 6 bases from V and 1 from J, leaving 9 bases between them. CDR3 sequence reads: CASRYGRNYGYTF. In DNA form, the CDR3 reads TGTGCCAGCAGGTATGGCCGTAACTATGGCTACACCTTC.

The V and J genes are TRBV7-6 and TRBJ1-1; TRBD1 is a possible D gene (5 bases). V gave up 1 base and J gave up 1 base, with 7 bases separating them. CDR3 length: 14 amino acids. CDR1 and CDR2 from the germline V gene are SGHVS and FNYEAQ. CDR3 residues: CASSLGGANTEAFF. The CDR3 region has the DNA TGTGCCAGCAGCTTAGGTGGGGCGAACACTGAAGCTTTCTTT.

The chain links TRBV5-4 to TRBJ2-3; 8 positions match TRBD1. Trimming removed 2 bases from V and 6 bases from J; junction bases left unmatched: 8. CDR1 SGHNT and CDR2 YYREEE come from the germline V gene (reference sequence). This CDR3 has 15 residues. This CDR3 is CASSLYQGASDTQYF. As DNA, the CDR3 is TGTGCCAGCAGCTTATATCAGGGGGCTAGTGATACGCAGTATTTT.

This clone came up once. The chain employs TRBV4-1 and TRBJ2-7, with D unresolved. Germline assignment: CDR1 MGHRA and CDR2 YSYEKL. CDR3 size: 12 residues. Trimming cost V 1 base and J 6 bases, with 7 bases left between them. In DNA form, the CDR3 reads TGCGCCAGCAGCCAAGTACTATCCGAGCAGTACTTC. This gives the protein CASSQVLSEQYF.

This rearrangement joins TRBV7-2 to TRBJ1-1; 7 bases match TRBD1. Germline CDR1 is SGHTA and CDR2 is FQGNSA. This CDR3 is built from 14 residues. V lost 3 bases, J lost 5 bases, and 6 bases stayed unmatched. CDR3 loop: CASSFWSGGTEAFF. CDR3 DNA: TGTGCCAGCAGCTTCTGGTCAGGGGGGACTGAAGCTTTCTTT.

The chain couples TRBV7-9 to TRBJ2-3; 8 bases line up with TRBD1. The CDR3 is 15 residues long. Per germline, CDR1 SEHNR and CDR2 FQNEAQ (reference sequence). V lost 5 bases, J lost 3 bases, and 7 bases stayed unmatched. CDR3 sequence (DNA): TGTGCCAGCAGCCCGGACAGGGTACTAACAGATACGCAGTATTTT. Translation gives CASSPDRVLTDTQYF.

The chain has TRBV9 and TRBJ2-1, with TRBD2 identical over 13 bases. Germline values: CDR1 SGDLS, CDR2 YYNGEE. The length of the CDR3 is 15 residues. The trim removed 3 bases at V and 3 bases at J, leaving 0 bases unmatched. DNA of the CDR3: TGTGCCAGCAGCGGACTAGCGGGGGGCTACAATGAGCAGTTCTTC. Protein product: CASSGLAGGYNEQFF.

The V gene is TRBV5-5, the J gene TRBJ2-1; 8 positions agree with TRBD2. Looked up from germline, CDR1 is SGHKS and CDR2 is YYEKEE (reference sequence). V gave up 0 bases and J gave up 6 bases; unmatched junction bases: 8. This CDR3 is built from 16 residues. The CDR3 region is CASSLAGVAGSNEQFF. CDR3 coding DNA: TGTGCCAGCAGCTTGGCCGGGGTAGCGGGGAGCAATGAGCAGTTCTTC.

J is TRBJ1-2 and V is TRBV27; TRBD1 aligns across 9 bases. V was pared by 3 bases and J by 8 bases, with 10 bases of the junction left unmatched. From germline, CDR1 is MNHEY and CDR2 SMNVEV (reference sequence). This CDR3 comprises 15 residues. As DNA, the CDR3 is TGTGCCAGCAGTTTGGCCTCCGGGACAGGGCAAGGCTACACCTTC. This translates into CASSLASGTGQGYTF.

The chain uses TRBV25-1 and TRBJ1-1; maybe TRBD1 (6 bases). The CDR3 length is 15 residues. Germline loops: CDR1 MGHDK, CDR2 SYGVNS. Trimming took off 7 bases at V and 0 bases at J, with 15 bases between the two ends. CDR3 DNA sequence: TGTGCCAGCACCCCAACAGGGATCATGAACACTGAAGCTTTCTTT. Translating gives CASTPTGIMNTEAFF. The complete variable domain, with remaining parts taken from reference TRBV25-1 and TRBJ1-1, reads EADIYQTPRYLVIGTGKKITLECSQTMGHDKMYWYQQDPGMELHLIHYSYGVNSTEKGDLSSESTVSRIRTEHFPLTLESARPSHTSQYLCASTPTGIMNTEAFFGQGTRLTVV.

V gene TRBV6-6 combines with J gene TRBJ2-2, with D tentatively TRBD1 (6 bases). CDR3 length equals 15 residues. From germline, CDR1 is MNHNY and CDR2 SVGAGI (reference sequence). The V and J ends lost 10 bases and 0 bases respectively, with 15 bases between them. CDR3 coding DNA: TGTGCCACCCGAGGGGACAACGCGAACACCGGGGAGCTGTTTTTT. This translates into CATRGDNANTGELFF.

CDR3 residues: CSGQAQNIQYF. The CDR3 DNA reads TGCAGCGGACAGGCCCAAAACATTCAGTACTTC. The J gene is TRBJ2-4, the V gene TRBV29-1; TRBD1 is a possible D gene (6 bases). The V end was cut by 7 bases, the J end by 5 bases, with 9 bases between. Germline V CDR1 and CDR2: SQVTM, ANQGSEA. This CDR3 is built from 11 residues.